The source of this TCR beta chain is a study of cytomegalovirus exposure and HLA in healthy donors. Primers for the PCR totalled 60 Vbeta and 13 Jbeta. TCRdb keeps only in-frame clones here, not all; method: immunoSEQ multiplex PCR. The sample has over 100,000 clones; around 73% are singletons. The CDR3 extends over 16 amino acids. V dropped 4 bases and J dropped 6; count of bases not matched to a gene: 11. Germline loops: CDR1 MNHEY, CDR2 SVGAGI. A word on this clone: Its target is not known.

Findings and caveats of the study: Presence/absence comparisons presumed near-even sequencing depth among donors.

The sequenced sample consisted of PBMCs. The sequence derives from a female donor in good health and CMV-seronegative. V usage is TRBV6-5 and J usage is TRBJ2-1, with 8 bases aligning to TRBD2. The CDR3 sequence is CASSFYSGNGFNEQFF. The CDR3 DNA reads TGTGCCAGCAGTTTTTATAGCGGGAATGGTTTCAATGAGCAGTTCTTC.